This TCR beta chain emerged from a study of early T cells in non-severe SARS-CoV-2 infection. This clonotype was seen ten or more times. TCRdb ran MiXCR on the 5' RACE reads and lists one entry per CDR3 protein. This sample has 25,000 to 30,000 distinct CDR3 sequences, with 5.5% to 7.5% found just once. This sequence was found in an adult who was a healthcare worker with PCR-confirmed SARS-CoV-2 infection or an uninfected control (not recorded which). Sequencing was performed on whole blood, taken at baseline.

The CDR3 sequence is CASSSGTHTEAFF. CDR3 DNA: TGTGCCAGCAGCTCCGGGACCCACACTGAAGCTTTCTTT. The rearrangement joins TRBV12-3 or TRBV12-4 to TRBJ1-1, with D possibly TRBD1 on 5 matching bases. The CDR3 extends over 13 amino acids. The V and J ends lost 6 bases and 3 bases respectively, with 11 bases between them.